This TCR beta chain was sequenced during a study of cytomegalovirus exposure and HLA in healthy donors. PCR was performed using 60 Vbeta and 13 Jbeta primers. Only in-frame clones appear in the TCRdb table, and some are missing; sequencing was by immunoSEQ multiplex PCR. The sample comprises 130,000 to 150,000 clones, around 78% of which are singletons, and 2.5% to 3.5% rests with the top ten. The study's findings and limits: What was likely a sequencing artifact was a cluster of highly shared sequence variants.

On this clone itself: Its antigen is not identified.

Germline CDR1 and CDR2: SQVTM and ANQGSEA. The CDR3 totals 17 residues. V shed 7 bases, J shed 2 bases, and the junction held 14 bases outside the gene matches. The J gene is TRBJ2-3, the V gene TRBV29-1; 11 nucleotides match TRBD2. Sequencing was carried out using PBMCs. This receptor was identified in a male donor in good health and CMV-seronegative. CDR3 coding DNA: TGCAGCGCCGAAACTAGCGGGAGTTGGCGGACCACAGATACGCAGTATTTT. This translates into CSAETSGSWRTTDTQYF.